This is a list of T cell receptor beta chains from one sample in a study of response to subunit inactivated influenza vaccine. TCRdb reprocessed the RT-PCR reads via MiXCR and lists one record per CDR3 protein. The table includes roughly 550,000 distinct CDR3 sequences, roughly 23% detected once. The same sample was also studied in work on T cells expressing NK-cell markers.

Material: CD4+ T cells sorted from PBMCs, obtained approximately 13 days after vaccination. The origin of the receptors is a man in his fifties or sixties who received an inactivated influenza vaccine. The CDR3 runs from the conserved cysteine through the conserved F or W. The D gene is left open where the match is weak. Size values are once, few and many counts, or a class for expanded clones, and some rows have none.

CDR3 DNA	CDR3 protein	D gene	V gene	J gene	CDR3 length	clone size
TGTGCCAGCAGTCAGGATTGGACAGGGGCGAACAGTGAGCAGTTCTTC	CASSQDWTGANSEQFF	TRBD1	TRBV12-3/TRBV12-4	TRBJ2-1	16	.
TGCGCCAGCAGCATTGCGGGACTAGCGGGAGCCGGGGAGCTGTTTTTT	CASSIAGLAGAGELFF	TRBD2	TRBV5-1	TRBJ2-2	16	few
TGTGCCAGCAGCTTGTCGATCTTTAGCGGACAAGAGACCCAGTACTTC	CASSLSIFSGQETQYF	.	TRBV28	TRBJ2-5	16	.
TGTGCCAGCAGCGTCGTTAGCGGGAGGGCCAATGAGCAGTTCTTC	CASSVVSGRANEQFF	TRBD2	TRBV9	TRBJ2-1	15	.
TGCAGCGTTCGGAGGGGCCAGGAATACAATGAGCAGTTCTTC	CSVRRGQEYNEQFF	.	TRBV29-1	TRBJ2-1	14	.
TGTGCCAGCAGCCGCCTCCAGGGGGGTCGGACTGAAGCTTTCTTT	CASSRLQGGRTEAFF	TRBD1	TRBV6-1	TRBJ1-1	15	.
TGTGCCAGCAGTTTAGCGCTTAGAGGGAACTACGAGCAGTACTTC	CASSLALRGNYEQYF	.	TRBV12-3/TRBV12-4	TRBJ2-7	15	.
TGTGCCAGCAGCCCACAGGGATGGCAGCCCCAGCATTTT	CASSPQGWQPQHF	.	TRBV12-3/TRBV12-4	TRBJ1-5	13	.
TGTGCCAGCAGCCAATTGGGACAGGGAACCTCCTTCGATGGCTACACCTTC	CASSQLGQGTSFDGYTF	TRBD1	TRBV14	TRBJ1-2	17	.
TGCAGTGCGACCACAGATACGCAGTATTTT	CSATTDTQYF	.	TRBV20-1	TRBJ2-3	10	few
TGTGCCAGCAAGCAGAGCGGGTGGGACTTCGAAGAGACCCAGTACTTC	CASKQSGWDFEETQYF	.	TRBV28	TRBJ2-5	16	few
TGTGCCAGCAGTACCGACAGGGGCAGAGGGGAGACCCAGTACTTC	CASSTDRGRGETQYF	TRBD1	TRBV25-1	TRBJ2-5	15	few
TGTGCCAGCAGCTCCGGGACGGACACTGAAGCTTTCTTT	CASSSGTDTEAFF	.	TRBV6-1	TRBJ1-1	13	.
TGTGCCACCAGTGCGACAGATCCTAACTATGGCTACACCTTC	CATSATDPNYGYTF	.	TRBV24-1	TRBJ1-2	14	few
TGTGCCAGCAGTGGACCCCTAGCGGGAGGGCCCCAGACCCAGTACTTC	CASSGPLAGGPQTQYF	TRBD2	TRBV2	TRBJ2-5	16	.
TGTGCCACCAGCAGTAGACAGGGTATGGAGACCCAGTACTTC	CATSSRQGMETQYF	TRBD1	TRBV15	TRBJ2-5	14	.
TGTGCCAGCAGTTGGATTGACTATAATTCACCCCTCCACTTT	CASSWIDYNSPLHF	.	TRBV6-2/TRBV6-3	TRBJ1-6	14	many
TGTGCCAGCAGCCTCGTGACGGGGCTCTTGACCGGGGAGCTGTTTTTT	CASSLVTGLLTGELFF	.	TRBV3-1	TRBJ2-2	16	.
TGTGCCAGCAGCTTTCAGACAGGGTTAATCAATGAGCAGTTCTTC	CASSFQTGLINEQFF	TRBD1	TRBV7-2	TRBJ2-1	15	once
TGCAGTGCTCCTAGCGGGAGGGGCTCAAATACGCAGTATTTT	CSAPSGRGSNTQYF	TRBD2	TRBV20-1	TRBJ2-3	14	few
TGCAGTGCTAGATCAAGCGGGCTAACCTCACAAGAGACCCAGTACTTC	CSARSSGLTSQETQYF	.	TRBV20-1	TRBJ2-5	16	.
TGCAGTGCAAGGGGAGGGGGCCTCTACGAGCAGTACTTC	CSARGGGLYEQYF	.	TRBV20-1	TRBJ2-7	13	few
TGTGCCAGCAGCTTTATCCAAGAGACCCAGTACTTC	CASSFIQETQYF	.	TRBV7-9	TRBJ2-5	12	.
TGTGCCAGCAGCCAAGATCGAAGGGGGTACGAGCAGTACTTC	CASSQDRRGYEQYF	.	TRBV4-2	TRBJ2-7	14	few
TGTGCCAGCAGTTACGGGTTATACAGGGAACGCACAGAAGCTTTCTTT	CASSYGLYRERTEAFF	.	TRBV6-2/TRBV6-3	TRBJ1-1	16	few
TGTGCCTGGGTTTCTGGCGCGTACAATGAGCAGTTCTTC	CAWVSGAYNEQFF	.	TRBV30	TRBJ2-1	13	.
TGTGCCAGTAGTATGTACGGGAAGGGTCGCGAGCAGTACTTC	CASSMYGKGREQYF	.	TRBV19	TRBJ2-7	14	few
TGTGCCAGCAAAAGACAGGGTAAAGGCACAGATACGCAGTATTTT	CASKRQGKGTDTQYF	TRBD1	TRBV28	TRBJ2-3	15	.
TGTGCCAGCAGCCCCGGGACAGGTTATAGCAATCAGCCCCAGCATTTT	CASSPGTGYSNQPQHF	TRBD1	TRBV9	TRBJ1-5	16	.
TGTGCCAGCAGCCCCGCCCCTTGGAATGAGCAGTTCTTC	CASSPAPWNEQFF	.	TRBV6-2/TRBV6-3	TRBJ2-1	13	.
TGTGCCAGCAGCCGGCCGACAGGGATGAGCTACGAGCAGTACTTC	CASSRPTGMSYEQYF	TRBD1	TRBV7-9	TRBJ2-7	15	.
TGTGCCAGCAGTTACTTAGGACAGGGGACAACGAGCGGACTGTTTTTT	CASSYLGQGTTSGLFF	TRBD1	TRBV6-5	TRBJ1-4	16	.
TGTGCCAGCAGCAAATCCCCGCCGGTAACCTACGAGCAGTACTTC	CASSKSPPVTYEQYF	.	TRBV21-1	TRBJ2-7	15	.
TGTGCCAGCAGCCGTCGGGGGGCATACACCGGGGAGCTGTTTTTT	CASSRRGAYTGELFF	.	TRBV3-1	TRBJ2-2	15	.
TGTGCCAGCAGCTTAAACCGGGCCAACAATGAGCAGTTCTTC	CASSLNRANNEQFF	.	TRBV7-2	TRBJ2-1	14	.
TGTGCCAGCCGTGGACGCGGCACTGAAGCTTTCTTT	CASRGRGTEAFF	.	TRBV19	TRBJ1-1	12	.
TGTGCCAGCAGTTTAACCCCGCACAGGCGGGCCGCTGAAGCTTTCTTT	CASSLTPHRRAAEAFF	.	TRBV12-3/TRBV12-4	TRBJ1-1	16	.
TGCAGCGTTAAACCGGGACTCAACACCGGGGAGCTGTTTTTT	CSVKPGLNTGELFF	.	TRBV29-1	TRBJ2-2	14	few
TGCAGTGCTAGAGGGTCCGCCGGGGAGCTGTTTTTT	CSARGSAGELFF	.	TRBV20-1	TRBJ2-2	12	.
TGTGCCAGCAGCTTAGTCTCGGGGCAGTTCTACAATGAGCAGTTCTTC	CASSLVSGQFYNEQFF	.	TRBV7-2	TRBJ2-1	16	few
TGTGCCAGCAGCCAAGCGACAGGGGGGGTCTATGGCTACACCTTC	CASSQATGGVYGYTF	TRBD1	TRBV12-3/TRBV12-4	TRBJ1-2	15	many
TGCAGTGCTCTTACTAGCGGGAGCACAGATACGCAGTATTTT	CSALTSGSTDTQYF	TRBD2	TRBV20-1	TRBJ2-3	14	.
TGTGCCAGCAGCCCTTCTAGCGGCTCCCAAGAGACCCAGTACTTC	CASSPSSGSQETQYF	TRBD2	TRBV4-2	TRBJ2-5	15	few
TGCAGTGCTAGACGACGGGCTGCGAATCAGCCCCAGCATTTT	CSARRRAANQPQHF	.	TRBV20-1	TRBJ1-5	14	.
TGTGCCAGCAGTGAATTTGGGGGCTGGGTAGAGCAGTTCTTC	CASSEFGGWVEQFF	.	TRBV6-1	TRBJ2-1	14	.
TGTGCCAGCAGTGAAGAGAACGGACAGGGGGCGCAGTACTTC	CASSEENGQGAQYF	TRBD1	TRBV2	TRBJ2-7	14	.
TGTGCCAGCAGCATCGGGACAGGGGTTTCACCCCTCCACTTT	CASSIGTGVSPLHF	TRBD1	TRBV7-9	TRBJ1-6	14	.